This T cell receptor (beta chain) was obtained from a study of OX40 agonist ivuxolimab in advanced cancers. Study in general: Eligibility admitted prior anti-PD-1, anti-PD-L1 or anti-CTLA-4 therapy; around 42% had some.

Regarding this clone: What it recognizes is unknown.

TCRdb keeps only in-frame clones here, not all; method: immunoSEQ multiplex PCR. The table records over 65,000 clones, 85% of them present only once. J gave up 6 bases and V 4 bases, and 10 bases lay outside the gene matches. The CDR3 contains 15 residues. Germline CDR1 is SGHRS and CDR2 is YFSETQ. Study-wide results and limits: CD4+ T cells averaged fewer expanded clones than CD8+ T cells. CD4+ and CD8+ blood T cells expanded clonally by week 6 at 0.1 to 3.0 mg/kg.

This TCR derives from an adult with an advanced solid tumor such as melanoma, head and neck, liver or kidney cancer. Sample: CD4+ or CD8+ T cells sorted from blood, taken in a trial of the OX40 agonist ivuxolimab. This chain links TRBV5-1 with TRBJ1-1, with 9 bases matching TRBD1. This CDR3 reads CASSPRTGVFAEAFF. The CDR3 DNA is TGCGCCAGCAGCCCACGGACAGGGGTATTCGCTGAAGCTTTCTTT.